These T cell receptor beta chains were read from a single sample in a study of cytomegalovirus exposure and HLA in healthy donors. Clones were sequenced by immunoSEQ multiplex PCR, and TCRdb holds only the in-frame ones, with some missing. The data show more than 110,000 clones, around 77% seen once. The sequenced sample was PBMCs. These receptors all stem from a young man in good health and CMV-seronegative. Both conserved end residues are part of each CDR3. A D gene is named only where the DNA matches it firmly. Some rows have no size entry. The others give once, few or many, or a class for an expanded clone.

TRBV9,TRBJ2-6,-,TRBD1,TGTGCCAGCAGCGATAGGACAGGGCACTCTGGGGCCAACGTCCTGACTTTC,CASSDRTGHSGANVLTF
TRBV6-1,TRBJ1-2,few,-,TGTGCCAGCAGTGAAGCGCCCACTCTCGATGGCTACACCTTC,CASSEAPTLDGYTF
TRBV7-2,TRBJ2-1,once,TRBD1,TGTGCCAGCAGCCTTCGACAGGGGGCAAACAATGAGCAGTTCTTC,CASSLRQGANNEQFF
TRBV6-5,TRBJ1-1,-,-,TGTGCCAGCAGCCTCACACTGAACACTGAAGCTTTCTTT,CASSLTLNTEAFF
TRBV15,TRBJ1-1,-,-,TGTGCCACCAGCAGTCCTCAGGGTAACGCTGAAGCTTTCTTT,CATSSPQGNAEAFF
TRBV5-1,TRBJ2-3,once,TRBD2,TGCGCCAGCAGCTGGCGGGGGGGCGCGGATACGCAGTATTTT,CASSWRGGADTQYF
TRBV5-6,TRBJ2-3,few,-,TGTGCCAGCAGAATCCGTGCAGATACGCAGTATTTT,CASRIRADTQYF
TRBV9,TRBJ1-1,-,-,TGTGCCAGCAGCGTAGGAGTAGTGAACACTGAAGCTTTCTTT,CASSVGVVNTEAFF
TRBV30,TRBJ1-3,-,-,TGTGCCTGGAGTGTAAAGGGAGGCAACTCTGGAAACACCATATATTTT,CAWSVKGGNSGNTIYF
TRBV10-3,TRBJ2-3,-,-,TGTGCCATCAGTGAGCGGGGGATATCAGATACGCAGTATTTT,CAISERGISDTQYF
TRBV7-6,TRBJ1-3,-,-,TGTGCCAGCAGCTTAGCGACTCCGAACTCTGGAAACACCATATATTTT,CASSLATPNSGNTIYF
TRBV5-6,TRBJ2-5,few,TRBD2,TGTGCCAGCAGCCCCGGGACTAGCGGCTCGACCCAGTACTTC,CASSPGTSGSTQYF
TRBV7-2,TRBJ2-6,-,-,TGTGCCAGCAGCTTAGTTTTTGGGAGGACTGTAGCCAACGTCCTGACTTTC,CASSLVFGRTVANVLTF
TRBV7-9,TRBJ2-3,-,-,TGTGCCAGCAGCCTGACAGTGGGCACAGATACGCAGTATTTT,CASSLTVGTDTQYF
TRBV6-1,TRBJ2-4,-,TRBD1,TGTGCCAGCAGTGAAGCCGACGGGACAGGTGGTGTTAACATTCAGTACTTC,CASSEADGTGGVNIQYF
TRBV9,TRBJ1-3,-,-,TGTGCCAGCAGCGTATCTGGCACGTATTCGGGAAACACCATATATTTT,CASSVSGTYSGNTIYF
TRBV6-5,TRBJ1-1,-,-,TGTGCCAGCAGGTCAGCAGGGATTTGGACTGAAGCTTTCTTT,CASRSAGIWTEAFF
TRBV4-2,TRBJ1-6,-,TRBD1,TGTGCCAGCAGCCACGCCGGGACAGGGGCCGATTCACCCCTCCACTTT,CASSHAGTGADSPLHF
TRBV7-8,TRBJ1-6,-,-,TGTGCCAGCAGCTTGGATGGCGGGGGTCAGTGGGGTTCACCCCTCCACTTT,CASSLDGGGQWGSPLHF
TRBV7-2,TRBJ1-1,-,-,TGTGCCAGCAGCTTAGTTCTCGGGGGGGCCACTGAAGCTTTCTTT,CASSLVLGGATEAFF
TRBV4-1,TRBJ1-2,many,TRBD1,TGCGCCAGCAGCCTAGAACGGGACAGCTATGGCTACACCTTC,CASSLERDSYGYTF
TRBV6-1,TRBJ2-7,-,-,TGTGCCAGCAGCCCAGACAGGTCCTACGAGCAGTACTTC,CASSPDRSYEQYF
TRBV5-8,TRBJ1-1,-,-,TGTGCCAGCAGGACTTATCGATTCGAAGCTTTCTTT,CASRTYRFEAFF
TRBV5-1,TRBJ1-5,few,-,TGCGCCAGCAGCCCGGACACTAATCAGCCCCAGCATTTT,CASSPDTNQPQHF
TRBV18,TRBJ2-5,-,-,TGTGCCAGCTCACCATGGGGCCAGGGTATCGGGGAGACCCAGTACTTC,CASSPWGQGIGETQYF
TRBV6-5,TRBJ1-2,-,TRBD1,TGTGCCAGCAGGCCCGGGACAGGGAGCTATGGCTACACCTTC,CASRPGTGSYGYTF
TRBV4-2,TRBJ1-3,-,TRBD1,TGTGCCAGCAGCCAACCCCTCGGACAGGGTAGAAACACCATATATTTT,CASSQPLGQGRNTIYF
TRBV7-3,TRBJ1-1,-,-,TGTGCCAGCAGCTTAGGGAGTGAAGCTTTCTTT,CASSLGSEAFF
TRBV16,TRBJ1-2,-,TRBD1,TGTGCCAGCAGCCAATCCCCAGGGGGCGTAACCAATGGCTACACCTTC,CASSQSPGGVTNGYTF
TRBV10-2,TRBJ2-7,-,TRBD1,TGCGCCAGCAGGCAGACAGGGTCGGACGAGCAGTACTTC,CASRQTGSDEQYF
TRBV6-6,TRBJ2-1,few,TRBD1,TGTGCCAGCAGTATGGGACAGAACTCCTACAATGAGCAGTTCTTC,CASSMGQNSYNEQFF
TRBV7-6,TRBJ1-4,-,TRBD1,TGTGCCAGCAGCTCCAACAGGGGAGGAAATGAAAAACTGTTTTTT,CASSSNRGGNEKLFF
TRBV7-2,TRBJ2-6,-,-,TGTGCCAGCAGGACAGCTTGGGGGGCCAACGTCCTGACTTTC,CASRTAWGANVLTF
TRBV12-5,TRBJ1-5,-,TRBD1,TGTGCTAGTGTCCGACAGGGTTCTAGCAATCAGCCCCAGCATTTT,CASVRQGSSNQPQHF
TRBV19,TRBJ1-1,-,-,TGTGCCAGTAGTATAGGTAAGCGGGTCCAGACTGAAGCTTTCTTT,CASSIGKRVQTEAFF
TRBV6-1,TRBJ1-6,-,TRBD1,TGTGCCAGCAGTGTGCAGGGGGCCCGTGATTCACCCCTCCACTTT,CASSVQGARDSPLHF
TRBV27,TRBJ2-7,-,-,TGTGCCAGCAGTTTAGCAATCAAGCACTACGAGCAGTACTTC,CASSLAIKHYEQYF
TRBV9,TRBJ1-2,-,TRBD1,TGTGCCAGCAGCCCCGGACAGGGGGCACCTAACTATGGCTACACCTTC,CASSPGQGAPNYGYTF
TRBV2,TRBJ2-7,-,-,TGTGCCAGCAATCCCTTCACCGGAGGGGCCTACGAGCAGTACTTC,CASNPFTGGAYEQYF